The 27 T cell receptor beta chains below were found in one sample sequenced in a study of T cells in Graves' hyperthyroidism and ophthalmopathy. Amplification of TCR beta CDR3 regions was performed using RNA transcripts as template. Using the HTBI primer set, a first-round RT-PCR was run on the TCR CDR3. TCRdb fed the multiplex PCR reads into MiXCR, producing one record per CDR3 protein. The profile shows approximately 370,000 distinct CDR3 sequences, approximately 17% of them singletons. Sequencing was done on a sample of blood. These receptors were obtained from a woman in her twenties or thirties with Graves' hyperthyroidism that later progressed to Graves' ophthalmopathy.

This clonotype was counted at least ten times. The J gene is TRBJ1-1, the V gene TRBV3-1, with D unresolved. V was trimmed by 4 bases and J by 0 bases, leaving 12 bases between them. Germline V gene sequence: CDR1 LGHDT, CDR2 YNNKEL (reference sequence). This CDR3 is 15 amino acids long. The CDR3 bases are TGTGCCAGCAGCCCGGGGAGGATCCTGAACACTGAAGCTTTCTTT. It encodes CASSPGRILNTEAFF.

This clonotype was seen at least ten times. The chain links TRBV30 to TRBJ2-7; 7 bases agree with TRBD2. In germline, CDR1 is GTSNPN, CDR2 SVGIG (reference sequence). The junction had 7 bases not matched to a gene; V was cut back by 0 bases and J by 5 bases. The CDR3 is 14 amino acids. CDR3 coding DNA: TGTGCCTGGAGTGTGGGGGGGATAGGGAACGAGCAGTACTTC. This gives the protein CAWSVGGIGNEQYF. The full variable domain, rest sourced from reference TRBV30 and TRBJ2-7, is SQTIHQWPATLVQPVGSPLSLECTVEGTSNPNLYWYRQAAGRGLQLLFYSVGIGQISSEVPQNLSASRPQDRQFILSSKKLLLSDSGFYLCAWSVGGIGNEQYFGPGTRLTVT.

In this sample, this clonotype turned up many times. The gene calls are TRBV10-3 and TRBJ2-6; perhaps TRBD1 as D (6 bases). This CDR3 region has 18 residues. Germline V gene sequence: CDR1 ENHRY, CDR2 SYGVKD. V shed 3 bases and J shed 1 base, with 16 bases lying between them. The CDR3 spells CAISESGTNPSGANVLTF. CDR3 bases: TGTGCCATCAGTGAATCCGGGACAAACCCTTCTGGGGCCAACGTCCTGACTTTC.

Many counts were recorded for this clonotype. The V gene is TRBV29-1, the J gene TRBJ1-2; D unclear. The V gene's germline CDR1 is SQVTM and CDR2 ANQGSEA. The CDR3 has 14 amino acids. V lost 5 bases and J lost 4, with 17 bases in between. The CDR3 coding sequence is TGCAGCGTTCGATATGGCCTAGAAGGCTATGGCTACACCTTC. This gives the protein CSVRYGLEGYGYTF.

This chain links TRBV28 with TRBJ2-5, with D maybe TRBD1 (5 bases). V lost 5 bases to trimming and J lost 4 bases, with 14 bases between them. CDR3 length: 14 residues. Looked up from germline, CDR1 is MDHEN and CDR2 is SYDVKM. CDR3 DNA sequence: TGTGCCAGCAGTACAAACCTAGGGGTAGAGACCCAGTACTTC. The encoded protein is CASSTNLGVETQYF.

V is TRBV5-6 and J is TRBJ1-4, with D maybe TRBD1 (5 bases). V lost 3 bases and J lost 4, with 13 bases in between. The CDR3 is 15 amino acids. Germline CDR1 SGHDT, CDR2 YYEEEE. DNA for the CDR3: TGTGCCAGCAGCTGGGACCGACAGCTTAATGAAAAACTGTTTTTT. This codes for CASSWDRQLNEKLFF.

In its sample, this clonotype was seen many times. This sequence joins TRBV4-1 and TRBJ1-2; a weak D match, TRBD1 (6 bases). Germline loops: CDR1 MGHRA, CDR2 YSYEKL. V was cut by 0 bases and J by 8 bases, with 13 bases left in between. This CDR3 has 14 residues. The CDR3 DNA is TGCGCCAGCAGCCAAGATGTCAGGGGATTGGGCTACACCTTC. It codes for CASSQDVRGLGYTF.

This clonotype appeared many times. The chain is built from TRBV5-1 and TRBJ2-3, with no clear D. CDR1 SGHRS and CDR2 YFSETQ come from the germline V gene. This CDR3 comprises 14 residues. The V and J ends lost 1 base and 2 bases respectively, with 8 bases between them. CDR3 DNA: TGCGCCAGCAGCTTGACGACCACCACAGATACGCAGTATTTT. This encodes CASSLTTTTDTQYF. Filled out from reference TRBV5-1 and TRBJ2-3, the complete variable domain reads KAGVTQTPRYLIKTRGQQVTLSCSPISGHRSVSWYQQTPGQGLQFLFEYFSETQRNKGNFPGRFSGRQFSNSRSEMNVSTLELGDSALYLCASSLTTTTDTQYFGPGTRLTVL.

This clonotype was counted ten times or more. The chain employs TRBV12-3 or TRBV12-4 and TRBJ1-2, with D perhaps matching TRBD1 (5 bases). Trimming left V 3 bases short and J 6 bases short, with 11 bases between. The CDR3 has 13 residues. In DNA form, the CDR3 reads TGTGCCAGCAGTTTCAGGAGGGGAAATGGCTACACCTTC. It encodes CASSFRRGNGYTF.

The sample holds a few counts of this clonotype. This chain links TRBV12-3 or TRBV12-4 with TRBJ1-5; 11 nucleotides agree with TRBD1. V gave up 6 bases and J gave up 0 bases; unmatched junction bases: 10. This CDR3 has 18 amino acids. The CDR3 region is CASRTGQGAIPSNQPQHF. The CDR3 coding sequence is TGTGCCAGCAGAACTGGACAGGGGGCAATACCTAGCAATCAGCCCCAGCATTTT.

This clonotype showed up many times. The rearrangement joins TRBV2 to TRBJ2-3; TRBD1 might be the D (6 bases). Germline V gives CDR1 SNHLY, CDR2 FYNNEI. This CDR3 has 13 amino acids. V shed 6 bases and J shed 1 base, with 8 bases lying between them. The CDR3 nucleotides read TGTGCCAGCAGAGAGGGGGGCACAGATACGCAGTATTTT. Translation: CASREGGTDTQYF.

This clonotype occurred many times. The chain has TRBV12-3 or TRBV12-4 and TRBJ2-7; 9 bases are a match to TRBD1. This CDR3 has 13 residues. The ends lost 6 bases at V and 5 bases at J; junction bases unmatched: 5. CDR3 sequence reads: CASSRTGVDEQYF. The CDR3 nucleotides are TGTGCCAGCAGCAGGACAGGGGTCGACGAGCAGTACTTC.

This clonotype showed up just a few times. The V gene is TRBV4-1, the J gene TRBJ2-5; D perhaps matches TRBD1 (5 bases). CDR3 length: 17 residues. Germline V gene lookup returns CDR1 MGHRA and CDR2 YSYEKL. V lost 3 bases, J lost 5 bases, and 22 bases lay in between. The DNA for the CDR3 is TGCGCCAGCAGCCACTCCCCCCTTGGGGCCGTCGTGGAGACCCAGTACTTC. Translated: CASSHSPLGAVVETQYF.

The chain joins TRBV27 to TRBJ2-1, with 7 bases lining up with TRBD1. Germline CDR1 and CDR2: MNHEY and SMNVEV (reference sequence). V was pared by 2 bases and J by 9 bases, with 4 bases of the junction left unmatched. This CDR3 spans 13 amino acids. This CDR3 is CASSLHRGGEQFF. CDR3 coding DNA: TGTGCCAGCAGTTTACACAGGGGTGGTGAGCAGTTCTTC.

The table lists this clonotype with many counts. The chain combines TRBV27 with TRBJ2-7; 9 positions match TRBD2. Per the germline V gene, CDR1 is MNHEY and CDR2 is SMNVEV (reference sequence). The CDR3 loop spans 17 amino acids. Trimming at V came to 1 base and at J to 0 bases, leaving 7 bases not matched to a gene. CDR3 residues: CASSLWASGDLSYEQYF. The CDR3 DNA is TGTGCCAGCAGTTTATGGGCTAGCGGGGACCTCTCCTACGAGCAGTACTTC.

The gene calls are TRBV27 and TRBJ2-3; 7 bases agree with TRBD2. The ends lost 2 bases at V and 5 bases at J; junction bases unmatched: 4. CDR3 length: 14 residues. Germline lookup yields CDR1 MNHEY and CDR2 SMNVEV (reference sequence). CDR3: CASSLAGVQDTQYF. Here the CDR3 DNA reads TGTGCCAGCAGTTTAGCGGGAGTGCAAGATACGCAGTATTTT.

This clonotype was recorded many times. J is TRBJ2-7 and V is TRBV19; 8 bases line up with TRBD1. The V gene's germline CDR1 is LNHDA and CDR2 SQIVND (reference sequence). J lost 3 bases, V lost 8 bases, and 0 bases had no gene match. This CDR3 has 11 residues. The CDR3 coding sequence is TGTGCCAGTGGACAGGGCTACGAGCAGTACTTC. Protein product: CASGQGYEQYF.

V is TRBV25-1 and J is TRBJ2-5; no firm D call. Germline CDR1 reads MGHDK; CDR2 reads SYGVNS. The CDR3 length is 14 residues. Trimming left V 1 base short and J 5 bases short, with 11 bases between. The CDR3 DNA sequence: TGTGCCAGCAGTGAATTTTTGTTGGCTGAGACCCAGTACTTC. Translated, it gives CASSEFLLAETQYF.

CDR3 sequence reads: CASSEEAGGPGYNEQFF. The CDR3 DNA reads as TGTGCCAGCAGTGAAGAAGCGGGGGGGCCTGGCTACAATGAGCAGTTCTTC. V is TRBV6-1 and J is TRBJ2-1; 10 positions match TRBD2. The V gene's germline CDR1 is MNHNS and CDR2 SASEGT. Trimming cost V 1 base and J 3 bases; bases outside gene matches: 6. The CDR3 loop spans 17 amino acids.

In this sample, this clonotype turned up a few times. The rearrangement joins TRBV5-1 to TRBJ1-3; D perhaps matches TRBD1 (5 bases). CDR1 is SGHRS, CDR2 YFSETQ, per germline. The CDR3 totals 17 residues. Deletions cut 0 bases from V and 0 bases from J, with 13 bases between. The CDR3: CASSLAVGGASGNTIYF. Here the CDR3 DNA reads TGCGCCAGCAGCTTGGCCGTTGGCGGGGCCTCTGGAAACACCATATATTTT.

The J gene is TRBJ2-1, the V gene TRBV7-8, with TRBD1 matching 7 bases. CDR1 is SGHVS, CDR2 FQNEAQ, per germline. Unmatched junction bases numbered 7, after V lost 6 bases and J lost 5 bases. The length of the CDR3 is 14 residues. CDR3 DNA: TGTGCCAGCAGTGGACAGGTACTAGACAATGAGCAGTTCTTC. Encoded protein: CASSGQVLDNEQFF.

This clonotype was observed at least ten times. This chain uses TRBV11-2 with TRBJ1-5, with D perhaps TRBD1 (6 bases). Germline CDR1 SGHAT, CDR2 FQNNGV. Trimming cost V 6 bases and J 4 bases, with 16 bases left between them. This CDR3 is 15 amino acids long. The CDR3: CASSPNDRRNQPQHF. The CDR3 DNA follows: TGTGCCAGCAGTCCGAACGACAGGCGGAATCAGCCCCAGCATTTT.

This clonotype came up many times. The V call is TRBV20-1, the J call TRBJ1-5; maybe TRBD1 (5 bases). Germline V gene lookup returns CDR1 DFQATT and CDR2 SNEGSKA (reference sequence). The V and J ends lost 1 base and 1 base respectively, with 14 bases between them. CDR3 size: 16 residues. CDR3 in DNA: TGCAGTGCTAGAGTGTTTAATCGGGGGAGCAATCAGCCCCAGCATTTT. Its translation is CSARVFNRGSNQPQHF.

The genes are TRBV28 and TRBJ1-3; D call uncertain. The CDR3 contains 13 residues. The V end was cut by 8 bases, the J end by 0 bases, with 8 bases between. Germline CDR1 is MDHEN and CDR2 is SYDVKM. The CDR3 spells CASHFPSGNTIYF. DNA for the CDR3: TGTGCCAGCCACTTCCCCTCTGGAAACACCATATATTTT.

This chain links TRBV6-2 or TRBV6-3 with TRBJ1-2, with D unclear. This CDR3 contains 15 residues. CDR1 is MNHEY, CDR2 SVGEGT, per germline. V was clipped by 0 bases and J by 1 base, with 9 bases between them. The CDR3 DNA sequence: TGTGCCAGCAGTTACTCGGCAAGAATTAACTATGGCTACACCTTC. This codes for CASSYSARINYGYTF.

This clonotype was counted a few times. The chain is built from TRBV14 and TRBJ2-7; a weak D match, TRBD2 (6 bases). The V end lost 3 bases, the J end lost 2 bases, and 8 bases lay between the germline ends. The CDR3 is 13 amino acids. Germline V gene lookup returns CDR1 SGHDN and CDR2 FVKESK. The CDR3 loop reads CASSHGGTYEQYF. CDR3 nucleotides: TGTGCCAGCAGCCACGGAGGGACCTACGAGCAGTACTTC.

This clonotype occurred many times. The chain employs TRBV2 and TRBJ2-2; 8 bases map to TRBD1. Germline lookup yields CDR1 SNHLY and CDR2 FYNNEI. The CDR3 has 14 amino acids. The J segment lost 4 bases and the V segment lost 4 bases, leaving 2 bases of the junction unmatched. DNA for the CDR3: TGTGCCAGCAGTGGGACAGGGTTCACCGGGGAGCTGTTTTTT. Its protein product is CASSGTGFTGELFF.